These T cell receptor beta chains were read from a single sample in a study of blood T cell repertoires in COVID-19. Sequenced by immunoSEQ multiplex PCR; TCRdb stores in-frame clones only, minus some. The sample lists fewer than 250,000 clones, 75% to 85% occurring once. The source material was peripheral blood. These receptors were collected from a human donor in a cohort sampled during active COVID-19. Both conserved end residues are part of each CDR3. Fields, in order: D gene, J gene, V gene, clone size, CDR3 protein, CDR3 DNA. D genes are given only for firm matches. The size entry is marked missing in some rows and otherwise reads once, few, many or a size class.

>TRBD1|TRBJ2-7|TRBV29-1|.
CSVSIGGQRYEQYF
TGCAGCGTTTCCATAGGGGGACAGAGATACGAGCAGTACTTC
>.|TRBJ2-7|TRBV4-1|.
CASSQDRIRDIMTYEQYF
TGCGCCAGCAGCCAAGATCGGATCCGGGACATCATGACCTACGAGCAGTACTTC
>TRBD2|TRBJ2-1|TRBV10-2|.
CASSPSGGQQFF
TGCGCCAGCAGTCCTAGCGGAGGCCAGCAGTTCTTC
>TRBD2|TRBJ2-7|TRBV5-1|.
CASGLAGLTYEQYF
TGCGCCAGCGGGCTAGCGGGTCTTACCTACGAGCAGTACTTC
>.|TRBJ1-6|TRBV5-1|.
CASSSVSGSPLHF
TGCGCCAGCAGCTCGGTTTCGGGTTCACCCCTCCACTTT
>TRBD1|TRBJ2-5|TRBV6-6|.
CASRLTGAQETQYF
TGTGCCAGCAGATTGACAGGGGCCCAAGAGACCCAGTACTTC
>TRBD2|TRBJ2-7|TRBV19|.
CASSLTSGVTYEQYF
TGTGCCAGTAGCTTGACTAGCGGGGTCACCTACGAGCAGTACTTC
>.|TRBJ1-2|TRBV14|.
CASSPPGGYYGYTF
TGTGCCAGCAGCCCGCCGGGGGGCTACTATGGCTACACCTTC
>TRBD2|TRBJ2-2|TRBV10-3|.
CAITPGRPPNTGELFF
TGTGCCATCACCCCCGGGAGGCCTCCGAACACCGGGGAGCTGTTTTTT
>.|TRBJ1-4|TRBV27|.
CASRLQGGEKLFF
TGTGCCAGCAGGCTACAGGGCGGTGAAAAACTGTTTTTT
>TRBD1|TRBJ1-4|TRBV6-5|.
CASKRQGRREKLFF
TGTGCCAGCAAAAGACAGGGAAGACGTGAAAAACTGTTTTTT
>.|TRBJ2-1|TRBV28|.
CASSLAGNQREQFF
TGTGCCAGCAGTTTAGCGGGGAATCAAAGGGAGCAGTTCTTC
>.|TRBJ1-1|TRBV6-5|few
CASSYNGGSDQAFF
TGTGCCAGCAGTTACAACGGGGGGTCAGATCAAGCTTTCTTT
>TRBD2|TRBJ2-7|TRBV11-2|few
CASSFPTSGFLDGEQYF
TGTGCCAGCAGCTTCCCGACTAGCGGGTTTCTGGACGGGGAGCAGTACTTC
>.|TRBJ2-1|TRBV7-2|.
CASSPSPLSYNEQFF
TGTGCCAGCAGCCCCTCTCCACTTTCCTACAATGAGCAGTTCTTC
>.|TRBJ1-6|TRBV7-6|.
CASSPAGGNSPLHF
TGTGCCAGCAGCCCCGCGGGGGGTAATTCACCCCTCCACTTT
>TRBD1|TRBJ1-2|TRBV11-1|.
CASSQAGGTGVYGYTF
TGTGCCAGCAGCCAAGCAGGGGGCACAGGGGTCTATGGCTACACCTTC
>TRBD1|TRBJ2-2|TRBV19|.
CASSPGQGLTGELFF
TGTGCCAGTAGTCCGGGACAGGGTCTCACCGGGGAGCTGTTTTTT
>.|TRBJ1-1|TRBV5-1|.
CASSTGPTTEAFF
TGCGCCAGCAGTACCGGTCCTACGACTGAAGCTTTCTTT
>TRBD2|TRBJ2-5|TRBV6-1|.
CASSDRGSGGETQYF
TGTGCCAGCAGTGATAGAGGTAGCGGGGGTGAGACCCAGTACTTC
>.|TRBJ2-3|TRBV7-9|few
CASSLWAGSLASTDTQYF
TGTGCCAGCAGCTTGTGGGCGGGGTCCTTAGCTAGCACAGATACGCAGTATTTT
>.|TRBJ1-5|TRBV12-5|.
CASGLGQGNQPQHF
TGTGCTAGTGGTTTGGGACAGGGCAATCAGCCCCAGCATTTT
>TRBD2|TRBJ2-5|TRBV19|.
CASSLTSGRAGETQYF
TGTGCCAGTAGCCTGACTAGCGGGAGGGCCGGGGAGACCCAGTACTTC
>TRBD1|TRBJ1-6|TRBV6-1|once
CASSEAGGRGSPLHF
TGTGCCAGCAGTGAAGCAGGGGGCAGAGGGTCACCCCTCCACTTT
>TRBD1|TRBJ1-2|TRBV5-6|few
CASSTYDGQGIYGGYTF
TGTGCCAGCAGCACGTATGACGGACAGGGCATTTACGGGGGCTACACCTTC
>.|TRBJ2-1|TRBV10-2|.
CASSGLVIDEQFF
TGCGCCAGCAGTGGACTAGTCATCGATGAGCAGTTCTTC
>TRBD2|TRBJ2-1|TRBV19|.
CASSIGGRSGRGNEQFF
TGTGCCAGTAGTATCGGTGGCCGTAGCGGGAGGGGCAATGAGCAGTTCTTC
>.|TRBJ1-5|TRBV18|.
CASSPGNQPQHF
TGTGCCAGCTCACCCGGCAATCAGCCCCAGCATTTT
>.|TRBJ1-4|TRBV19|.
CASSIVGQGISEKLFF
TGTGCCAGTAGTATAGTAGGGCAGGGGATAAGCGAAAAACTGTTTTTT
>TRBD1|TRBJ1-5|TRBV4-2|.
CASSLLQGGSNQPQHF
TGTGCCAGCAGCCTTTTACAGGGGGGTAGCAATCAGCCCCAGCATTTT